This entry lists 11 T cell receptor beta chains sequenced from one sample in a study of T-cell reconstitution after alpha-beta-depleted transplantation in children. Molecular barcoding with unique molecular identifiers was used for the TCRbeta library. One entry per CDR3 protein results from TCRdb running MiXCR on the PCR reads. Among a few hundred thousand distinct CDR3 sequences, around 20% were seen once, and the ten largest hold over 9.5%. The material was PBMCs, mostly from graft donor cells, obtained 180 days after TCRalphabeta/CD19-depleted stem cell transplant. These receptors all come from a male patient younger than 18 who had a stem cell transplant for acute lymphoblastic leukemia, so the T cells may come from the graft donor.

The chain couples TRBV5-4 to TRBJ1-1; 11 nucleotides align to TRBD1. CDR1 and CDR2 (germline): SGHNT, YYREEE (reference sequence). Losses at the gene ends were 4 bases for V and 5 bases for J; bases not matched to a gene: 4. The CDR3 spans 14 residues. The CDR3 DNA is TGTGCCAGCAGCAAGGGACAGGGGGTTACTGAAGCTTTCTTT. This encodes CASSKGQGVTEAFF.

This chain connects TRBV3-1 to TRBJ1-1; the match to TRBD1 covers 7 bases. The germline gives CDR1 LGHDT, CDR2 YNNKEL (reference sequence). The CDR3 extends over 13 amino acids. Trimming took 4 bases from V and 7 from J; bases not matched to a gene: 6. The DNA of the CDR3 is TGTGCCAGCAGCCCCGGGACAGTTTTTGAAGCTTTCTTT. Amino acid sequence: CASSPGTVFEAFF.

This clonotype has a count of ten or more. This chain connects TRBV5-1 to TRBJ1-1; D uncertain. Trimming left V 0 bases short and J 0 bases short, with 9 bases between. This CDR3 contains 15 residues. The germline V gene encodes CDR1 SGHRS and CDR2 YFSETQ. The CDR3: CASSLVVQLNTEAFF. In nucleotides, the CDR3 is TGCGCCAGCAGCTTGGTCGTCCAGTTGAACACTGAAGCTTTCTTT.

The DNA of the CDR3 is TGCGCCAGCAGCCAAGGGGTCCTAGCGTCAGATACGCAGTATTTT. It specifies CASSQGVLASDTQYF. The genes are TRBV4-1 and TRBJ2-3; weak D call: TRBD2 (6 bases). Trimming shortened V by 1 base and J by 4 bases, and 12 bases separated the two germline ends. The CDR3 consists of 15 residues. Germline values: CDR1 MGHRA, CDR2 YSYEKL.

About this clonotype: A junction boundary mismatches the germline segment, possibly from a read error. The chain links TRBV5-1 to TRBJ2-3; perhaps TRBD2 as D (5 bases). The CDR3 runs to 16 residues. Germline CDR1 is SGHRS and CDR2 is YFSETQ. The CDR3 DNA reads as TGCGCCGGCAGCTTGCCACCTTCCGGGTCGGGGGATACGCAGTATTTT. This codes for CAGSLPPSGSGDTQYF.

This chain connects TRBV5-1 to TRBJ2-5, with 8 bases aligning to TRBD2. Germline lookup yields CDR1 SGHRS and CDR2 YFSETQ. Unmatched junction bases numbered 9, after V lost 4 bases and J lost 4 bases. The CDR3 extends over 15 amino acids. The CDR3 DNA reads TGCGCCAGCAGCCCCGGTCGGGGGGGGAGAGAGACCCAGTACTTC. Amino acids: CASSPGRGGRETQYF. Filled out from reference TRBV5-1 and TRBJ2-5, the complete variable domain reads KAGVTQTPRYLIKTRGQQVTLSCSPISGHRSVSWYQQTPGQGLQFLFEYFSETQRNKGNFPGRFSGRQFSNSRSEMNVSTLELGDSALYLCASSPGRGGRETQYFGPGTRLLVL.

V usage is TRBV7-8 and J usage is TRBJ2-7, with D uncertain. V shed 1 base and J shed 3 bases, with 7 bases lying between them. Germline CDR1 is SGHVS and CDR2 is FQNEAQ. CDR3 size: 13 residues. This CDR3 is CASSLVAVYEQYF. CDR3 nucleotide sequence: TGTGCCAGCAGCTTAGTAGCTGTCTACGAGCAGTACTTC.

This clonotype was picked up a small number of times. The V gene is TRBV4-1, the J gene TRBJ2-5; 9 bases are shared with TRBD1. The V and J ends lost 1 base and 7 bases, in that order; junction bases with no gene match: 4. The length of the CDR3 is 14 residues. The V gene's germline CDR1 is MGHRA and CDR2 YSYEKL. CDR3 sequence reads: CASSQATGGWTQYF. Written as DNA, the CDR3 is TGCGCCAGCAGCCAAGCGACAGGGGGGTGGACCCAGTACTTC.

The chain uses TRBV24-1 and TRBJ1-2, with unresolved D. Per germline, CDR1 KGHDR and CDR2 SFDVKD. V dropped 4 bases and J dropped 0 bases, with 8 bases sitting between them. The CDR3 extends over 14 amino acids. CDR3 sequence: CATSDLGPNYGYTF. CDR3 DNA sequence: TGTGCCACCAGTGACCTGGGCCCTAACTATGGCTACACCTTC.

The chain joins TRBV6-5 to TRBJ2-7; the D gene is possibly TRBD2 (6 bases). CDR3 length: 16 amino acids. The V end was cut by 0 bases, the J end by 7 bases, with 19 bases between. CDR1 is MNHEY, CDR2 SVGAGI, per germline. The DNA for the CDR3 is TGTGCCAGCAGTTACTCGTGGACTACCGGCCCTAGGGAGCAGTACTTC. It encodes CASSYSWTTGPREQYF.

This clonotype was seen a few times. This rearrangement joins TRBV15 to TRBJ2-3; 8 bases line up with TRBD2. The germline V gene encodes CDR1 LNHNV and CDR2 YYDKDF (reference sequence). There are 17 residues in the CDR3. Trimming cost V 0 bases and J 6 bases; bases outside gene matches: 11. CDR3 nucleotides: TGTGCCACCAGCAGAGATCGGCTAAGCGGGAGCCAGGATACGCAGTATTTT. The encoded protein is CATSRDRLSGSQDTQYF. Filled out from reference TRBV15 and TRBJ2-3, the complete variable domain reads DAMVIQNPRYQVTQFGKPVTLSCSQTLNHNVMYWYQQKSSQAPKLLFHYYDKDFNNEADTPDNFQSRRPNTSFCFLDIRSPGLGDTAMYLCATSRDRLSGSQDTQYFGPGTRLTVL.